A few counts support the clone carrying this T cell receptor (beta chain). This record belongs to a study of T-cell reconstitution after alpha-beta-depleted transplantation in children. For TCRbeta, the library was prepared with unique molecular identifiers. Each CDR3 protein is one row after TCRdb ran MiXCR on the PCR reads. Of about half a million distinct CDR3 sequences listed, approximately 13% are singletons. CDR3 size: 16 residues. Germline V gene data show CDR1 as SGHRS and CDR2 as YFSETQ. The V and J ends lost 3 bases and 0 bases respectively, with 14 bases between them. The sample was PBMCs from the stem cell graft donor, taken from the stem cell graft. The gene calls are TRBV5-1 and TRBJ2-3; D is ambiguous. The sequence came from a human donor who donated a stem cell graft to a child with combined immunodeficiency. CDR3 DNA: TGCGCCAGCAGCTCTTTTGATGCGACTAGCACAGATACGCAGTATTTT. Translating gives CASSSFDATSTDTQYF.